Listed here are 27 T cell receptor beta chains from one sample, sequenced in a study of blood T cell repertoires in COVID-19. Clones were sequenced by immunoSEQ multiplex PCR, and TCRdb holds only the in-frame ones, with some missing. The table records 150,000 to 200,000 clones, 70% to 85% of them present only once. Sequencing was done on a sample of PBMCs or T cells enriched from blood (not recorded which). The receptors come from a man between 45 and 60 years old who had recovered from COVID-19.

The chain uses TRBV11-2 and TRBJ1-3, with 7 bases that match TRBD1. The J segment lost 0 bases and the V segment lost 1 base, leaving 9 bases of the junction unmatched. CDR1 is SGHAT and CDR2 is FQNNGV in the germline V gene. There are 18 residues in the CDR3. CDR3: CASSLGISGTASGNTIYF. The CDR3 DNA is TGTGCCAGCAGCTTAGGGATCTCCGGGACAGCCTCTGGAAACACCATATATTTT. Drawing the rest from reference TRBV11-2 and TRBJ1-3, the complete variable domain is EAGVAQSPRYKIIEKRQSVAFWCNPISGHATLYWYQQILGQGPKLLIQFQNNGVVDDSQLPKDRFSAERLKGVDSTLKIQPAKLEDSAVYLCASSLGISGTASGNTIYFGEGSWLTVV.

This clone was observed once. The chain is built from TRBV7-2 and TRBJ2-2; TRBD2 might be the D (6 bases). This CDR3 comprises 14 residues. Trimming cost V 8 bases and J 0 bases, with 10 bases left between them. Germline assignment: CDR1 SGHTA and CDR2 FQGNSA. The CDR3 DNA follows: TGTGCCAGCCGATCGGGGGCGAACACCGGGGAGCTGTTTTTT. Protein product: CASRSGANTGELFF.

The chain joins TRBV12-3 or TRBV12-4 to TRBJ1-6, with a weak D call TRBD1 (6 bases). V lost 6 bases to trimming and J lost 10 bases, with 13 bases between them. The CDR3 length is 13 residues. Written as DNA, the CDR3 is TGTGCCAGCAGCATACAGGGTGGATCACCCCTCCACTTT. It encodes CASSIQGGSPLHF.

The V and J genes are TRBV19 and TRBJ1-2; TRBD1 agrees at 8 bases. The CDR3 sequence is 15 residues long. The V and J ends lost 3 bases and 4 bases, in that order; junction bases with no gene match: 7. Germline loops: CDR1 LNHDA, CDR2 SQIVND (reference sequence). The chain's CDR3 is CASSMFRGQGYGYTF. In DNA form, the CDR3 reads TGTGCCAGTAGTATGTTCAGGGGGCAGGGCTATGGCTACACCTTC.

The chain links TRBV3-1 (or the pseudogene TRBV3-2) to TRBJ1-4, with 8 positions matching TRBD1. The CDR3 spans 16 residues. V dropped 2 bases and J dropped 10; count of bases not matched to a gene: 12. The V gene's germline CDR1 is LGHDT and CDR2 YNNKEL (reference sequence). The chain's CDR3 is CASSQSRRDRSGKLFF. CDR3 nucleotide sequence: TGTGCCAGCAGCCAAAGCCGTCGGGACAGGTCGGGAAAACTGTTTTTT.

This clone was observed a few times. This chain connects TRBV18 to TRBJ1-3, with D hard to call. This CDR3 comprises 14 residues. V was cut by 2 bases and J by 3 bases, with 8 bases left in between. Germline V gives CDR1 KGHSH, CDR2 LQKENI. CDR3 coding DNA: TGTGCCAGCTCACCAACCGGGATTGGAAACACCATATATTTT. This sequence encodes CASSPTGIGNTIYF.

This clone was seen a few times. The identical CDR3 is also encoded by other nucleotide sequences in the sample. This chain joins TRBV5-1 and TRBJ2-3; 7 positions agree with TRBD1. Germline V gives CDR1 SGHRS, CDR2 YFSETQ. CDR3 length: 15 amino acids. Trimming removed 0 bases from V and 1 base from J; junction bases left unmatched: 2. Written as DNA, the CDR3 is TGCGCCAGCAGCTTGGGACAGGGTGGCACAGATACGCAGTATTTT. It translates to CASSLGQGGTDTQYF.

This chain links TRBV5-1 with TRBJ1-6; 9 bases are shared with TRBD1. V shed 3 bases, J shed 8 bases, and the junction held 6 bases outside the gene matches. This CDR3 is 15 amino acids long. Germline V CDR1 and CDR2: SGHRS, YFSETQ. CDR3 nucleotides: TGCGCCAGCAGCTGGGGGACAGGGAGGGATTCACCCCTCCACTTT. Its protein product is CASSWGTGRDSPLHF. Full variable domain (rest looked up from reference TRBV5-1 and TRBJ1-6): KAGVTQTPRYLIKTRGQQVTLSCSPISGHRSVSWYQQTPGQGLQFLFEYFSETQRNKGNFPGRFSGRQFSNSRSEMNVSTLELGDSALYLCASSWGTGRDSPLHFGNGTRLTVT.

The rearrangement links TRBV5-1 to TRBJ1-6, with 7 positions matching TRBD1. In germline, CDR1 is SGHRS, CDR2 YFSETQ. The CDR3 is made up of 14 amino acids. V was pared by 0 bases and J by 7 bases, with 1 base of the junction left unmatched. CDR3 region: CASSLDRGNSPLHF. The CDR3 DNA reads as TGCGCCAGCAGCTTGGACAGGGGAAATTCACCCCTCCACTTT.

The chain combines TRBV7-6 with TRBJ1-2, with D possibly being TRBD1 (6 bases). Trimming took 0 bases from V and 4 from J, leaving 15 bases between them. The CDR3 has 16 residues. The germline gives CDR1 SGHVS, CDR2 FNYEAQ. CDR3 residues: CASSLARGAKSYGYTF. CDR3 coding DNA: TGTGCCAGCAGCTTAGCTCGGGGGGCTAAGAGCTATGGCTACACCTTC.

The chain combines TRBV7-8 with TRBJ1-5; tentative D call: TRBD1 (6 bases). The CDR3 loop spans 16 amino acids. Germline V lookup: CDR1 SGHVS, CDR2 FQNEAQ. V lost 5 bases, J lost 0 bases, and 14 bases lay in between. The CDR3 protein is CASSIEGTNSNQPQHF. CDR3 sequence (DNA): TGTGCCAGCAGCATTGAAGGGACAAATAGCAATCAGCCCCAGCATTTT.

The chain is built from TRBV28 and TRBJ2-7; D unresolved. Germline V gives CDR1 MDHEN, CDR2 SYDVKM. The germline V and J ends were trimmed by 4 bases and 0 bases, with 10 bases remaining between them. This CDR3 has 14 amino acids. CDR3: CASSSPPGSYEQYF. Here the CDR3 DNA reads TGTGCCAGCAGTTCGCCACCGGGCTCCTACGAGCAGTACTTC.

The table lists this clone with a few counts. The chain is built from TRBV3-1 (or the pseudogene TRBV3-2) and TRBJ1-5; 9 bases are shared with TRBD1. Germline CDR1 LGHDT, CDR2 YNNKEL (reference sequence). The CDR3 totals 15 residues. The ends lost 4 bases at V and 7 bases at J; junction bases unmatched: 8. CDR3 sequence: CASSPRDRVGQPQHF. The CDR3 DNA is TGTGCCAGCAGCCCCCGGGACAGGGTCGGACAGCCCCAGCATTTT.

V is TRBV7-8 and J is TRBJ1-2; tentatively, D is TRBD1 (6 bases). The germline V and J ends were trimmed by 6 bases and 4 bases, with 18 bases remaining between them. This CDR3 region has 15 residues. The germline V gene has CDR1 SGHVS and CDR2 FQNEAQ. The CDR3 sequence is CASSQGGGLGYGYTF. The CDR3, as DNA: TGTGCCAGCAGTCAAGGCGGGGGGCTCGGCTATGGCTACACCTTC. The whole variable domain, filled in from reference TRBV7-8 and TRBJ1-2, reads GAGVSQSPRYKVAKRGQDVALRCDPISGHVSLFWYQQALGQGPEFLTYFQNEAQLDKSGLPSDRFFAERPEGSVSTLKIQRTQQEDSAVYLCASSQGGGLGYGYTFGSGTRLTVV.

This clone was detected only once. The chain couples TRBV5-1 to TRBJ2-3; 9 positions agree with TRBD1. V shed 5 bases, J shed 0 bases, and the junction held 7 bases outside the gene matches. This CDR3 has 16 residues. Looked up from germline, CDR1 is SGHRS and CDR2 is YFSETQ. As DNA, the CDR3 is TGCGCCAGCAGACCCGGGACAGGGACTAGCACAGATACGCAGTATTTT. Translated, it gives CASRPGTGTSTDTQYF. Full variable domain (rest looked up from reference TRBV5-1 and TRBJ2-3): KAGVTQTPRYLIKTRGQQVTLSCSPISGHRSVSWYQQTPGQGLQFLFEYFSETQRNKGNFPGRFSGRQFSNSRSEMNVSTLELGDSALYLCASRPGTGTSTDTQYFGPGTRLTVL.

This clone was observed a few times. The V gene is TRBV18, the J gene TRBJ1-3; possible D gene TRBD1, 5 bases. Germline lookup yields CDR1 KGHSH and CDR2 LQKENI. Trimming took off 2 bases at V and 0 bases at J, with 11 bases between the two ends. This CDR3 has 16 residues. CDR3 bases: TGTGCCAGCTCACCAAAGCAGGGAAACTCTGGAAACACCATATATTTT. This translates into CASSPKQGNSGNTIYF.

CDR3 coding DNA: TGTGCCAGCAGCTTAGCAACAGGGGGCACTGAAGCTTTCTTT. Translated: CASSLATGGTEAFF. This chain connects TRBV12-1 to TRBJ1-1; TRBD1 is the table's D call and was not checked against the DNA. TRBV12-1 is given as a pseudogene. The CDR3 spans 14 residues.

Ten or more counts support this clone. V and J are TRBV18 and TRBJ1-4; no clear D gene. Trimming cost V 3 bases and J 3 bases, with 14 bases left between them. CDR1 and CDR2 from the germline V gene are KGHSH and LQKENI. The CDR3 sequence is 16 residues long. CDR3 in DNA: TGTGCCAGCTCACCTCGCCCTATTGGGCCTAATGAAAAACTGTTTTTT. It specifies CASSPRPIGPNEKLFF.

The chain has TRBV2 and TRBJ1-5; D call uncertain. Trimming removed 10 bases at V and 3 bases at J, with 13 bases between. This CDR3 is 13 amino acids long. Germline CDR1 SNHLY, CDR2 FYNNEI. CDR3 residues: CATGRRVNQPQHF. CDR3 coding DNA: TGTGCCACCGGAAGGAGGGTCAATCAGCCCCAGCATTTT.

The chain recombines TRBV4-1 with TRBJ1-1; D might be TRBD1 (5 bases). Trimming stripped 1 base from V and 0 bases from J, with 18 bases between. The CDR3 length is 18 residues. The germline V gene has CDR1 MGHRA and CDR2 YSYEKL. The CDR3 DNA sequence: TGCGCCAGCAGCCAAGTAGGGGCTGGAGATATCATGAACACTGAAGCTTTCTTT. Translating gives CASSQVGAGDIMNTEAFF.

This chain links TRBV5-1 with TRBJ1-4; TRBD1 is a possible D gene (5 bases). CDR1 SGHRS and CDR2 YFSETQ come from the germline V gene. The V end was cut by 5 bases, the J end by 3 bases, with 14 bases between. This CDR3 is built from 15 residues. In DNA form, the CDR3 reads TGCGCCAGCAGACGGGGGGTAGCGGCTAATGAAAAACTGTTTTTT. This gives the protein CASRRGVAANEKLFF.

The chain couples TRBV6-5 to TRBJ1-1, with TRBD1 as a possible D gene (5 bases). This CDR3 has 14 amino acids. CDR1 MNHEY and CDR2 SVGAGI come from the germline V gene. V lost 7 bases and J lost 3, with 15 bases in between. CDR3 nucleotides: TGTGCCAGCAACCGGGCGGGGGAGTACACTGAAGCTTTCTTT. It codes for CASNRAGEYTEAFF.

The V and J genes are TRBV19 and TRBJ1-1, with D perhaps matching TRBD1 (5 bases). V lost 6 bases and J 4 bases, leaving 15 bases between the germline ends. The CDR3 has 14 amino acids. CDR1 LNHDA and CDR2 SQIVND come from the germline V gene (reference sequence). CDR3 sequence reads: CASRRGEGFTEAFF. The CDR3 DNA is TGTGCCAGTAGGCGGGGAGAGGGGTTCACTGAAGCTTTCTTT.

The J gene is TRBJ2-1, the V gene TRBV7-3; D call uncertain. CDR3 length: 13 amino acids. The V end was cut by 5 bases, the J end by 7 bases, with 12 bases between. The germline V gene encodes CDR1 SGHTA and CDR2 FQGTGA. The CDR3 sequence is CASSATTVNEQFF. DNA for the CDR3: TGTGCCAGCAGCGCTACCACAGTGAATGAGCAGTTCTTC.

This chain joins TRBV6-4 and TRBJ1-2; D is unclear. Germline V CDR1 and CDR2: MRHNA, SNTAGT. Between the trimmed V and J ends, which lost 2 bases and 6 bases, there was a span of 16 bases. This CDR3 spans 15 amino acids. The chain's CDR3 is CASSDIRRPYDGYTF. CDR3 coding DNA: TGTGCCAGCAGTGACATCCGGAGGCCGTATGATGGCTACACCTTC.

The genes are TRBV2 and TRBJ1-1; no firm D call. Trimming pared 6 bases from V and 5 bases from J, leaving 7 bases between. The CDR3 extends over 11 amino acids. Germline loops: CDR1 SNHLY, CDR2 FYNNEI. DNA for the CDR3: TGTGCCAGCAGCCGGTTGACTGAAGCTTTCTTT. Amino acids: CASSRLTEAFF.

The gene calls are TRBV18 and TRBJ2-5; 7 bases match TRBD1. Losses at the gene ends were 5 bases for V and 5 bases for J; bases not matched to a gene: 8. Germline CDR1 is KGHSH and CDR2 is LQKENI. This CDR3 has 14 residues. The CDR3 DNA follows: TGTGCCAGCTCAATTACAGGGGCCAGGGAGACCCAGTACTTC. This translates into CASSITGARETQYF.